This TCR beta chain was captured by sequencing in a study of T cells in tumors after PD-1 blockade. Study-wide background: Daily vismodegib 150 mg continued in a subset of anti-PD-1-treated patients. Findings and limits, study-wide: Some novel exhausted tumor clones appeared in pre-treatment blood, suggesting peripheral recruitment.

Only in-frame clones appear in the TCRdb table, and some are missing; sequencing was by immunoSEQ multiplex PCR. The table has some 20,000 clones, roughly 80% seen once; the top ten hold approximately 25%. Between the trimmed V and J ends, which lost 0 bases and 9 bases, there was a span of 15 bases. The CDR3 contains 16 residues. Germline V CDR1 and CDR2: MGHRA, YSYEKL. This clone showed up just a few times. Its antigen is unidentified. This TCR came from a human donor with advanced basal cell or squamous cell carcinoma (not recorded which). The chain couples TRBV4-1 to TRBJ1-6, with TRBD1 as a possible D gene (5 bases). Specimen: PBMCs, collected after anti-PD-1 therapy. CDR3 sequence reads: CASSQEGDPRTSPLHF. In nucleotides, the CDR3 is TGCGCCAGCAGCCAAGAAGGGGACCCGAGAACTTCACCCCTCCACTTT.